The T cell receptor (beta chain) described here comes from a study of memory CD4+ T cells and cytomegalovirus serostatus. Note on this clone: What it recognizes is unknown.

Germline CDR1 SGHRS, CDR2 YFSETQ. With 0 bases removed from V and 6 bases from J, the gap between germline ends came to 12 bases. CDR3 length: 14 residues. Points from the study as a whole: About 40% of the 164 known CMV-associated TCRbeta sequences appeared in CD4+ memory.

This table comes from immunoSEQ multiplex PCR, and its TCRdb copy is limited to in-frame clones, with some not included. This sample yields 25,000 to 30,000 clones, of which about 71% are seen a single time; around 1% belongs to the top ten. The sort gate was single viable CD3+CD4+CD8-CD45RO+ cells for memory CD4+ T cells. The source is an adult in good health and CMV-seronegative. Input material: memory CD4+ T cells from blood. V usage is TRBV5-1 and J usage is TRBJ1-2, with D unresolved. CDR3 region: CASSLDWGMDGYTF. The CDR3 bases are TGCGCCAGCAGCTTGGATTGGGGAATGGATGGCTACACCTTC.